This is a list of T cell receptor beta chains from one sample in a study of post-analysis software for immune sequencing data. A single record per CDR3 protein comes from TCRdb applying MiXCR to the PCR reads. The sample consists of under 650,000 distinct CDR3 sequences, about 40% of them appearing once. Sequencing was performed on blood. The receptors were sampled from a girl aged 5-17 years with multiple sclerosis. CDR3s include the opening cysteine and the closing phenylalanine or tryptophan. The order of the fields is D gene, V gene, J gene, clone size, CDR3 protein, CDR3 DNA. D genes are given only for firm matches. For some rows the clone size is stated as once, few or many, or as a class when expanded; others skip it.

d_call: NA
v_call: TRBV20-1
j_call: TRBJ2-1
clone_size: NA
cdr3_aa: CSANAQYPAPLNEQFF
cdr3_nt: TGCAGTGCCAATGCCCAGTATCCTGCCCCCCTCAATGAGCAGTTCTTC

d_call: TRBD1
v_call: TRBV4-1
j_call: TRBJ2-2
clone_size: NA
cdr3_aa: CASSWRGQGELGTGELFF
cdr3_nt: TGCGCCAGCAGCTGGCGGGGACAGGGGGAGTTAGGCACCGGGGAGCTGTTTTTT

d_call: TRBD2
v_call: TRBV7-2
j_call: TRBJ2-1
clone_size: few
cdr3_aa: CASSFAERGGLFF
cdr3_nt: TGTGCCAGCAGCTTCGCCGAGCGGGGGGGCCTGTTCTTC

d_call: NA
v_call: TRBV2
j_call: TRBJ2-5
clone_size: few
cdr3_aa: CASRPRAPTREQYF
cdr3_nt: TGTGCCAGCAGGCCCCGGGCCCCAACGAGAGAGCAGTACTTC

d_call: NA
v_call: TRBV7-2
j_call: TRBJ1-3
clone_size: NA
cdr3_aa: CASSSFGGGFGNTIYF
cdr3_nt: TGTGCCAGCAGCTCCTTTGGGGGGGGGTTTGGAAACACCATATATTTT

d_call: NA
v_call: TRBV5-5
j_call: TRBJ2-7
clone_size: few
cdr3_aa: CASSRQVTYEQYF
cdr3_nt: TGTGCCAGTAGCAGACAGGTGACCTACGAGCAGTACTTC

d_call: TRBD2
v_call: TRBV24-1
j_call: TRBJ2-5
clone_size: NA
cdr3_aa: CATSDPSGGRETQYF
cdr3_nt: TGTGCCACCAGTGATCCTAGCGGGGGAAGAGAGACCCAGTACTTC

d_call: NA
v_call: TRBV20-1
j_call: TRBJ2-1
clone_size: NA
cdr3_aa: CSASRGGTSSYNEQFF
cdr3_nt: TGCAGTGCTAGTCGGGGCGGGACGAGCTCCTACAATGAGCAGTTCTTC

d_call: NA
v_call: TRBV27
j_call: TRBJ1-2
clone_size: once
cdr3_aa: CASSFRLSGAGFGYTF
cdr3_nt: TGTGCCAGCAGTTTCCGCCTGTCAGGGGCGGGATTCGGCTACACCTTC

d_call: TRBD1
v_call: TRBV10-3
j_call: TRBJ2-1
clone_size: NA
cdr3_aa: CAISQGDEQFF
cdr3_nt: TGTGCCATCAGTCAGGGGGATGAGCAGTTCTTC

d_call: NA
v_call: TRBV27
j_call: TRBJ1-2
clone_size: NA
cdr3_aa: CASSRAWAGDYGYTF
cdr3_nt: TGTGCCAGCAGCCGAGCCTGGGCGGGGGACTATGGCTACACCTTC

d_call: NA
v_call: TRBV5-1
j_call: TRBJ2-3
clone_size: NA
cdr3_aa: CASSWGGTDADTQYF
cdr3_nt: TGCGCCAGCAGCTGGGGGGGGACAGACGCTGATACGCAGTATTTT

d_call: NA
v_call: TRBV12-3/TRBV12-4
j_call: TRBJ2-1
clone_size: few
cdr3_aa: CASSLSRNEQFF
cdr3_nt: TGCGCCAGCAGCTTGTCCCGGAATGAGCAGTTCTTC

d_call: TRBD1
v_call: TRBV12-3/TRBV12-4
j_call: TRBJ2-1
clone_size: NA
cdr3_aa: CATSRTGGPGNEQFF
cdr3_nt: TGTGCCACCTCCAGGACAGGAGGTCCGGGTAATGAGCAGTTCTTC

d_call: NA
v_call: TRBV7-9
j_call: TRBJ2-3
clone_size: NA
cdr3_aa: CASSQKGSTDTQYF
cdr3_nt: TGTGCCAGCAGCCAAAAAGGGAGCACAGATACGCAGTATTTT

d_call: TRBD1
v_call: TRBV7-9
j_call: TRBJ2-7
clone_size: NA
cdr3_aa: CASSIGTGRAYEQYF
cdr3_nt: TGTGCCAGCAGCATCGGGACAGGGAGAGCCTACGAGCAGTACTTC

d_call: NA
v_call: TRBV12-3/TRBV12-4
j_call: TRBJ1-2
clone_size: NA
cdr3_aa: CASRGGGGLLGYTF
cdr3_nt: TGTGCCAGCAGGGGAGGGGGGGGATTACTTGGCTACACCTTC

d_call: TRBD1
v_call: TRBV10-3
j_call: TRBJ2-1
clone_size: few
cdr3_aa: CAISYRGESYNEQFF
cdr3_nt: TGTGCCATCAGTTACAGGGGGGAATCCTACAATGAGCAGTTCTTC

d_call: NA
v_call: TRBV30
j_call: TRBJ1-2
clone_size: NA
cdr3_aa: CAWRLFNYGYTF
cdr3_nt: TGTGCCTGGAGGCTCTTTAACTATGGCTACACCTTC

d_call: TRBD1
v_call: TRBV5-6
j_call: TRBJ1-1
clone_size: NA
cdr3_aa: CASSPDPTGIAEAFF
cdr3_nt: TGTGCCAGCAGCCCCGACCCGACAGGGATTGCTGAAGCTTTCTTT

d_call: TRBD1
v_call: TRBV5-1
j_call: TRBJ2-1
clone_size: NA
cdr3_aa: CASGYRDSSYDEQFF
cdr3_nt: TGCGCCAGCGGATACCGGGACAGCTCCTATGATGAGCAGTTCTTC

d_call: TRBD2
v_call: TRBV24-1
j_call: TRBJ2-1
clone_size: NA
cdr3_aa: CATGGSSGAYNEQFF
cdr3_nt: TGTGCCACCGGGGGATCTAGCGGGGCCTACAATGAGCAGTTCTTC

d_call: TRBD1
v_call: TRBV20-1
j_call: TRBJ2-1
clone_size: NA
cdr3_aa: CSARGSGQGAAHEQFF
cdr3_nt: TGCAGTGCTAGAGGTTCCGGACAGGGGGCCGCCCATGAGCAGTTCTTC

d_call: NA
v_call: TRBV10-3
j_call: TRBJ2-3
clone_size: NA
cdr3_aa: CAIGTGEGITDTQYF
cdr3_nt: TGTGCCATTGGTACGGGAGAGGGTATCACAGATACGCAGTATTTT

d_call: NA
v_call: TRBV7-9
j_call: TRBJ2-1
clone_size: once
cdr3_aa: CASTSGATDEQFF
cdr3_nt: TGTGCCAGCACCTCGGGGGCGACGGATGAGCAGTTCTTC

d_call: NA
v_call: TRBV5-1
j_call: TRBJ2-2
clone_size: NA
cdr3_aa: CASSSSALSTGELFF
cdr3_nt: TGCGCCAGCAGCTCAAGCGCGTTAAGTACCGGGGAGCTGTTTTTT

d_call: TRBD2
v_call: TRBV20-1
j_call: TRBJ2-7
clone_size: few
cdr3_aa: CSARDPSPSGGAYEQYF
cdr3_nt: TGCAGTGCTAGAGATCCCTCTCCTAGCGGGGGGGCCTACGAGCAGTACTTC

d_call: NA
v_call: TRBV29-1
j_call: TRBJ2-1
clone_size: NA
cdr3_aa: CSVEDQNNEQFF
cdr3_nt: TGCAGCGTTGAAGATCAAAACAATGAGCAGTTCTTC

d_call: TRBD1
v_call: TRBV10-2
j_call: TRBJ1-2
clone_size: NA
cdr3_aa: CASGGTVDFGYTF
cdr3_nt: TGCGCCAGCGGCGGGACAGTGGATTTCGGCTACACCTTC

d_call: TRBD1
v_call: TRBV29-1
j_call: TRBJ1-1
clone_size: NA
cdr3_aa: CSVVLWTGKAFF
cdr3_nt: TGCAGCGTTGTTCTATGGACAGGGAAAGCTTTCTTT

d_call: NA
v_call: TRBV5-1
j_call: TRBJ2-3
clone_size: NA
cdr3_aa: CASRLATGTQYF
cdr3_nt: TGCGCCAGCAGGCTTGCGACAGGTACGCAGTATTTT

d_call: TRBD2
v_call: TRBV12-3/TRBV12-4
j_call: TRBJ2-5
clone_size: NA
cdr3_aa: CASSSGLAGKETQYF
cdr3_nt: TGTGCCAGCAGCTCCGGACTAGCGGGAAAGGAGACCCAGTACTTC

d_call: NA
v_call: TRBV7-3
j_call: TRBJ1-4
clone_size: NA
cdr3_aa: CASSPPGATNEKLFF
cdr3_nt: TGTGCCAGCAGCCCCCCGGGGGCAACTAATGAAAAACTGTTTTTT

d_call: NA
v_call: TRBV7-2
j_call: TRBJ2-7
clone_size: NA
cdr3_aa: CASSLEGARLYEQYF
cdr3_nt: TGTGCCAGCAGCTTGGAGGGGGCGCGTCTTTACGAGCAGTACTTC

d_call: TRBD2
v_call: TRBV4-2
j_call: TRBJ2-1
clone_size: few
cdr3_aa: CASSQVTSGKVSYNEQFF
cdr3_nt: TGTGCCAGCAGCCAAGTGACTAGCGGGAAAGTCTCCTACAATGAGCAGTTCTTC

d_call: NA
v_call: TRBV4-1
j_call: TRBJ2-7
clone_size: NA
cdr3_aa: CASSPRWAPGTPTREQYF
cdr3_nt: TGCGCCAGCAGCCCCAGATGGGCTCCGGGGACACCTACACGCGAGCAGTACTTC

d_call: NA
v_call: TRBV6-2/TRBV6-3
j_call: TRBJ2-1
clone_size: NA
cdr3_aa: CASSAWSGGTYNEQFF
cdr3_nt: TGTGCCAGCTCCGCATGGAGCGGCGGTACCTATAATGAGCAGTTCTTC

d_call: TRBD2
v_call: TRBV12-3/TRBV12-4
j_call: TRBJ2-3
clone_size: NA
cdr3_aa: CASSPGLAGSRDTQYF
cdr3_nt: TGTGCCAGCAGTCCGGGACTAGCGGGATCGAGGGATACGCAGTATTTT

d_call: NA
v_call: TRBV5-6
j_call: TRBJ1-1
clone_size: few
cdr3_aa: CASSLSPTDPNTEAFF
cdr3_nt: TGTGCCAGCAGCCTCTCACCGACAGACCCGAACACTGAAGCTTTCTTT

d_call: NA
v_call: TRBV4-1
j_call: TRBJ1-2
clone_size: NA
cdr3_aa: CASSQYREGVDYGYTF
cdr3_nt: TGCGCCAGCAGCCAATACCGGGAGGGGGTGGACTATGGCTACACCTTC